What follows are 25 T cell receptor beta chains derived from one specimen sequenced in a study of tumor and adjacent non-tumor tissue in lung cancer. Three rounds of nested PCR, following a modified ARM-PCR protocol, produced the TCRbeta library. TCRdb used MiXCR to reprocess the multiplex PCR reads, holding one entry per CDR3 protein. Of 120,000 or so distinct CDR3 sequences listed, approximately 80% are singletons. This sample's RNA came from whole unsorted tissue. Source material: lung tumor tissue. These receptors all stem from a man in his 70s with non-small cell lung cancer.

This clonotype was observed a single time. This sequence may be a read error, since a much larger clone differs from it by one base. The V and J genes are TRBV6-2 or TRBV6-3 and TRBJ1-6; D is ambiguous. Germline values: CDR1 MNHEY, CDR2 SVGEGT. Trimming removed 5 bases from V and 9 bases from J, with 17 bases in between. This CDR3 is 15 amino acids long. DNA of the CDR3: TGTGCCAGCAGTCAACTCGAGTCAGTCGGTTCACCCCTCCACTTT. It encodes CASSQLESVGSPLHF.

The chain employs TRBV13 and TRBJ2-7; TRBD2 is a possible D gene (5 bases). V was cut by 10 bases and J by 4 bases, with 17 bases left in between. Germline CDR1 is PRHDT and CDR2 is FYEKMQ (reference sequence). This CDR3 has 13 residues. CDR3 sequence (DNA): TGTGCCACTACCCCAACCACGGGGTACGAGCAGTACTTC. Its protein is CATTPTTGYEQYF.

This rearrangement joins TRBV6-5 to TRBJ2-6, with D maybe TRBD1 (6 bases). There are 20 residues in the CDR3. Trimming shortened V by 2 bases and J by 4 bases, and 24 bases separated the two germline ends. Germline V gene data show CDR1 as MNHEY and CDR2 as SVGAGI. CDR3 sequence: CASSYPKGRGPFRGANVLTF. As DNA, the CDR3 is TGTGCCAGCAGTTACCCGAAGGGCAGGGGACCTTTTAGGGGGGCCAACGTCCTGACTTTC.

J is TRBJ2-7 and V is TRBV5-5; TRBD1 aligns across 11 bases. The CDR3 length is 14 residues. Germline values: CDR1 SGHKS, CDR2 YYEKEE (reference sequence). The CDR3 bases are TGTGCAAACAGCCGCCGGGACAGGGGGGGCGAGCAGTACTTC. It translates to CANSRRDRGGEQYF.

Concerning this clonotype: One junction end disagrees with the germline gene, perhaps due to a read error. This chain joins TRBV11-3 and TRBJ2-2; perhaps TRBD2 as D (6 bases). Germline lookup yields CDR1 SGHNT and CDR2 YENEEA. CDR3 size: 13 residues. The DNA for the CDR3 is TGTGGCACTAGCTTAGCTCCCCCCGGGGAGCCGTTTTTT. Its translation: CGTSLAPPGEPFF.

About this clonotype: The conserved final phenylalanine or tryptophan is absent from the CDR3, which likely points to a read error. The chain employs TRBV6-1 and TRBJ1-4; possibly TRBD1 for D (5 bases). The CDR3 runs 17 residues. Per the germline V gene, CDR1 is MNHNS and CDR2 is SASEGT. DNA for the CDR3: TGTACCAGCAATGAAGCTGGTTCGGCAGGGCGCGGTGAAAAACTGTTTCTT. Protein sequence: CTSNEAGSAGRGEKLFL.

This clonotype was found once. CDR3 sequence: CASRLSGFRATEQYF. The CDR3 bases are TGTGCCAGCAGACTTTCAGGGTTCCGGGCGACCGAGCAGTACTTC. The chain joins TRBV6-2 or TRBV6-3 to TRBJ2-7; weak D call: TRBD1 (5 bases). Trimming stripped 6 bases from V and 6 bases from J, with 21 bases between. This CDR3 is 15 amino acids long. The germline V gene encodes CDR1 MNHEY and CDR2 SVGEGT.

A note on this clonotype: A read error may produce the germline difference seen at one junction end. The genes are TRBV6-2 or TRBV6-3 and TRBJ1-5; possibly TRBD1 for D (5 bases). The end of the DNA is better explained by TRBJ2-3, so the J call may be wrong. Germline CDR1 is MNHEY and CDR2 is SVGEGT. The CDR3 has 17 amino acids. CDR3 sequence reads: CTSNPLMIGHRNQPQYF. The CDR3 DNA follows: TGTACCAGCAATCCTCTGATGATTGGACATCGCAATCAGCCCCAGTATTTT.

Concerning this clonotype: An end of the junction does not agree with germline; a read error may underlie this. This chain connects TRBV11-3 to TRBJ2-7, with TRBD1 as a possible D gene (5 bases). This CDR3 contains 15 residues. Looked up from germline, CDR1 is SGHNT and CDR2 is YENEEA. The CDR3: CASSPMTVPLYEQYF. CDR3 in DNA: TGTGCCAGCAGCCCGATGACAGTTCCCTTGTACGAGCAGTATTTC. The full variable domain, in which reference TRBV11-3 and TRBJ2-7 provide the parts outside the CDR3, is EAGVVQSPRYKIIEKKQPVAFWCNPISGHNTLYWYLQNLGQGPELLIRYENEEAVDDSQLPKDRFSAERLKGVDSTLKIQPAELGDSAVYLCASSPMTVPLYEQYFGPGTRLTVT.

In its sample, this clonotype was seen many times. The CDR3 reads CASSLTGTEPPQHF. CDR3 nucleotide sequence: TGCGCCAGCAGCTTAACCGGGACAGAGCCGCCCCAGCATTTT. This rearrangement joins TRBV5-1 to TRBJ1-5, with TRBD1 identical over 7 bases. Germline loops: CDR1 SGHRS, CDR2 YFSETQ. CDR3 length: 14 residues. V was clipped by 2 bases and J by 9 bases; unmatched bases: 8. The full variable domain, completed using reference TRBV5-1 and TRBJ1-5, is KAGVTQTPRYLIKTRGQQVTLSCSPISGHRSVSWYQQTPGQGLQFLFEYFSETQRNKGNFPGRFSGRQFSNSRSEMNVSTLELGDSALYLCASSLTGTEPPQHFGDGTRLSIL.

In the case of this clonotype: A junction end diverges from the germline sequence, so it may reflect a read error. The chain joins TRBV4-3 to TRBJ2-7, with D possibly being TRBD2 (6 bases). Germline V gene sequence: CDR1 LGHNA, CDR2 YSLEER. This CDR3 spans 15 amino acids. CDR3 amino acids: CASSQVTGVKVEQYF. The CDR3, as DNA: TGCGCCAGCAGCCAAGTTACGGGAGTAAAAGTCGAGCAGTATTTC.

This clonotype appeared a few times. An end of the junction does not agree with germline; a read error may underlie this. The chain uses TRBV10-1 and TRBJ2-7; D is unclear. The germline CDR1 and CDR2 sequences are WNHNN and SYGVQD (reference sequence). The CDR3 runs to 14 residues. In nucleotides, the CDR3 is TGCGCTAGCAGTGGACCCACGTCCCCATACCAGCAGTACTTC. Protein product: CASSGPTSPYQQYF.

Of note for this clonotype: Without the conserved terminal phenylalanine or tryptophan, this CDR3 likely stems from a read error. The gene calls are TRBV4-3 and TRBJ2-1, with D possibly TRBD1 on 5 matching bases. CDR1 is LGHNA and CDR2 is YSLEER in the germline V gene. CDR3 length equals 15 residues. In nucleotides, the CDR3 is TGCACCAGCAGCCAAGATTTAGGGGCTGGGAATGAGCAGTTCTTA. Translation gives CTSSQDLGAGNEQFL.

Regarding this clonotype: The CDR3 carries no conserved terminal phenylalanine or tryptophan, so it likely arises from a read error. The chain is built from TRBV29-1 and TRBJ1-1; D is undetermined. This CDR3 comprises 12 residues. The germline V and J ends were trimmed by 5 bases and 6 bases, with 13 bases remaining between them. CDR1 SQVTM and CDR2 ANQGSEA come from the germline V gene. In DNA form, the CDR3 reads TGCAGCGTTATGGAGGAGAGGCCTGAAGCTTTCTGT. It is translated as CSVMEERPEAFC.

This clonotype came up a few times. The chain has TRBV29-1 and TRBJ2-1; no definite D call. The CDR3 is 15 amino acids. The V gene lost 6 bases and the J gene lost 3 bases, with 18 bases spanning the gap. Germline loops: CDR1 SQVTM, CDR2 ANQGSEA. The CDR3 spells CSVKLIRTDYNEQFF. CDR3 nucleotides: TGCAGCGTCAAGCTAATCCGAACGGACTACAATGAGCAGTTCTTC.

The sample holds one count of this clonotype. Germline is not matched at one junction end, which may reflect a read error. V gene TRBV11-2 combines with J gene TRBJ2-7, with D perhaps TRBD2 (6 bases). Germline V CDR1 and CDR2: SGHAT, FQNNGV. CDR3 length equals 14 residues. CDR3 sequence reads: CANSLRVSRGGRYF. As DNA, the CDR3 is TGTGCCAACAGCCTACGGGTCTCCAGAGGAGGGCGGTACTTC.

The sample holds many counts of this clonotype. A much larger clone lies a single base off, so this may be a read error. This chain joins TRBV20-1 and TRBJ1-1, with D uncertain. This CDR3 contains 14 residues. Germline values: CDR1 DFQATT, CDR2 SNEGSKA (reference sequence). The CDR3 bases are TGCAGTGTTAGAGGTCCTCAAGTGAACACTGAAGCTTTCTTT. Residues: CSVRGPQVNTEAFF.

Remarks on this clonotype: Without the conserved terminal phenylalanine or tryptophan, this CDR3 likely stems from a read error. The chain employs TRBV5-4 and TRBJ2-5; no definite D call. CDR1 and CDR2 (germline): SGHNT, YYREEE (reference sequence). This CDR3 is 14 amino acids long. Here the CDR3 DNA reads TGCGCCAGCAGCTTGGTTGGCACTGTTGGGACCCAGTACTCC. This codes for CASSLVGTVGTQYS.

Of note for this clonotype: A junction boundary mismatches the germline segment, possibly from a read error. The chain couples TRBV29-1 to TRBJ2-7; 8 nucleotides match TRBD2. This CDR3 region has 16 residues. Per germline, CDR1 SQVTM and CDR2 ANQGSEA. CDR3: CSVDRLAGPLSYEQYF. The DNA for the CDR3 is TGCAGTGTTGACAGGCTAGCGGGTCCCCTTTCCTACGAGCAGTACTTC.

This clonotype appeared a single time. This rearrangement joins TRBV14 to TRBJ2-5, with 7 bases identical to TRBD2. J gave up 9 bases and V 9 bases, and 7 bases lay outside the gene matches. Per germline, CDR1 SGHDN and CDR2 FVKESK. This CDR3 is built from 11 residues. CDR3: CARNQAGPQYF. DNA for the CDR3: TGTGCCAGGAACCAAGCGGGGCCCCAGTACTTC. Drawing the rest from reference TRBV14 and TRBJ2-5, the complete variable domain is EAGVTQFPSHSVIEKGQTVTLRCDPISGHDNLYWYRRVMGKEIKFLLHFVKESKQDESGMPNNRFLAERTGGTYSTLKVQPAELEDSGVYFCARNQAGPQYFGPGTRLLVL.

In the case of this clonotype: A read error may produce the germline difference seen at one junction end. The chain employs TRBV6-1 and TRBJ2-5; TRBD1 or TRBD2 may be the D gene (5 bases each). The CDR3 loop spans 17 amino acids. Germline assignment: CDR1 MNHNS and CDR2 SASEGT. CDR3 residues: CAISERATGGCGETQYF. CDR3 bases: TGTGCCATCAGTGAAAGGGCCACAGGCGGGTGTGGAGAGACCCAGTACTTC.

This clonotype was counted between two and nine times. One end of the junction is discordant with germline, which a read error may explain. V is TRBV6-5 and J is TRBJ1-1, with TRBD1 matching over 8 bases. Germline V CDR1 and CDR2: MNHEY, SVGAGI. This CDR3 has 15 amino acids. In nucleotides, the CDR3 is TGTGCCAGCAGGACCGGGACAGGATTGGTCACTAAAGCTTTATTT. Amino acids: CASRTGTGLVTKALF.

With regard to this clonotype: It may be a read error: a sequence one base away is much more abundant. The rearrangement uses TRBV20-1 and TRBJ2-1; no clear D gene. There are 13 residues in the CDR3. CDR1 and CDR2 (germline): DFQATT, SNEGSKA (reference sequence). In DNA form, the CDR3 reads TGCAGTGCAAAGGGAAGCTCCTACAGTGAGCAGTTCTTC. This encodes CSAKGSSYSEQFF.

On this clonotype: A read error may account for a junction end that differs from germline. The V gene is TRBV13, the J gene TRBJ2-2; possible D gene TRBD1, 6 bases. Germline V gene lookup returns CDR1 PRHDT and CDR2 FYEKMQ (reference sequence). CDR3 size: 16 residues. The CDR3 spells CASSLGTGLVTGELFF. The CDR3 DNA reads as TGTGCCAGCAGCTTAGGGACAGGTTTGGTCACCGGGGAGCTATTTTTT.

In the case of this clonotype: No conserved phenylalanine or tryptophan is present at the end of the CDR3, so a read error is the likely explanation. V is TRBV4-2 and J is TRBJ2-7; 8 bases agree with TRBD1. Germline V gene lookup returns CDR1 LGHNA and CDR2 YNFKEQ. The CDR3 length is 14 residues. Trimming took 3 bases from V and 3 from J; bases not matched to a gene: 4. For the CDR3, the DNA is TGTGCCAGCAGCCATGGACAGGGTCTCTACGAGCAGTACATG. Residues: CASSHGQGLYEQYM.